The 8 T cell receptor beta chains below all came from one sample that was sequenced in a study of human T cells and chemical hapten exposure. One entry per CDR3 protein results from TCRdb running MiXCR on the RACE reads. The sample yields tens of thousands of distinct CDR3 sequences, 10% to 15% seen once. This sample's time point: patch test 3, about 24 weeks after DPC sensitization. Treatment reported: therapeutic diphenylcyclopropenone sensitization with weekly scalp DPC. The material sequenced was whole blood, taken in connection with sensitization to the hapten diphenylcyclopropenone (DPC). These receptors originate from a woman aged 45-60 years with alopecia areata. Some clones in this sample may be carry-over from other donors' samples.

This chain connects TRBV29-1 to TRBJ2-1, with D perhaps being TRBD1 or TRBD2 (5 bases each). The V end was cut by 7 bases, the J end by 9 bases, with 16 bases between. CDR1 SQVTM and CDR2 ANQGSEA come from the germline V gene. The CDR3 spans 12 residues. CDR3: CSDSRGLGEQFF. The CDR3 region has the DNA TGCAGCGACTCCCGGGGCCTTGGTGAGCAGTTCTTC.

The rearrangement links TRBV28 to TRBJ2-2; the match to TRBD1 covers 7 bases. The CDR3 has 15 amino acids. V gave up 5 bases and J gave up 2 bases; unmatched junction bases: 5. Germline values: CDR1 MDHEN, CDR2 SYDVKM. CDR3 region: CASSPDRANTGELFF. CDR3 nucleotide sequence: TGTGCCAGCAGTCCCGACAGGGCAAACACCGGGGAGCTGTTTTTT.

This clonotype was seen more than once but under ten times. The chain recombines TRBV4-1 with TRBJ2-5; 10 bases line up with TRBD2. Germline V gene lookup returns CDR1 MGHRA and CDR2 YSYEKL. This CDR3 contains 19 residues. V gave up 0 bases and J gave up 4 bases; unmatched junction bases: 14. The CDR3 protein is CASSQDRSGRADRTETQYF. The CDR3 coding sequence is TGCGCCAGCAGCCAAGATAGGAGCGGGAGGGCCGATCGTACAGAGACCCAGTACTTC.

The chain combines TRBV27 with TRBJ2-2; 9 nucleotides match TRBD2. V was clipped by 6 bases and J by 5 bases; unmatched bases: 7. Looked up from germline, CDR1 is MNHEY and CDR2 is SMNVEV (reference sequence). There are 15 residues in the CDR3. The CDR3 DNA sequence: TGTGCCAGCAGATTTAGCGGGAGCGTTACCGGGGAGCTGTTTTTT. Protein: CASRFSGSVTGELFF.

The chain employs TRBV30 and TRBJ1-1; D gene unclear. This CDR3 region has 13 residues. Germline V CDR1 and CDR2: GTSNPN, SVGIG (reference sequence). V was clipped by 0 bases and J by 0 bases, with 5 bases between them. The CDR3 protein is CAWSVGLNTEAFF. The CDR3 nucleotides are TGTGCCTGGAGTGTCGGATTGAACACTGAAGCTTTCTTT.

This clonotype was detected only a few times. The CDR3 DNA follows: TGCGCCAGCAGTGAACCGAGTCACAGGGAGGAAAGCTACACCTTC. Its protein product is CASSEPSHREESYTF. The rearrangement links TRBV10-1 to TRBJ1-2; the D gene is possibly TRBD1 (6 bases). Germline assignment: CDR1 WNHNN and CDR2 SYGVQD (reference sequence). The CDR3 runs 15 residues. Trimming took 3 bases from V and 9 from J, leaving 20 bases between them.

This clonotype is medium-sized (0.01 to 0.1%). The chain couples TRBV6-4 to TRBJ2-1; possible D gene TRBD2, 6 bases. The CDR3 consists of 14 residues. CDR1 MRHNA and CDR2 SNTAGT come from the germline V gene. Trimming pared 10 bases from V and 1 base from J, leaving 14 bases between. The CDR3 DNA reads as TGTGCCAACGATAGCGGCCAATCCTACAATGAGCAGTTCTTC. As protein: CANDSGQSYNEQFF.

The chain employs TRBV6-5 and TRBJ2-3; TRBD1 aligns across 7 bases. CDR1 is MNHEY, CDR2 SVGAGI, per germline. This CDR3 comprises 12 residues. V lost 6 bases and J lost 6; bases outside the gene matches: 3. The CDR3 spells CASSRGSDTQYF. CDR3 nucleotide sequence: TGTGCCAGCAGCAGGGGGTCGGATACGCAGTATTTT.